What follows are 23 T cell receptor beta chains derived from one specimen sequenced in a study of regulatory T cells in long-lasting Graves disease. iRepertoire HTBI primers and Arm-PCR of CDR3 regions built TCR beta libraries. TCRdb re-called the multiplex PCR reads through MiXCR, storing one row per CDR3 protein. The sample includes about 620,000 distinct CDR3 sequences, around 15% of them seen just once. The time point denotes: newly diagnosed GD, antithyroid drugs for less than 3 months. Extracted RNA from PBMCs served as the source of the TCR library. This sample also appeared in a second study, on T cells in Graves' hyperthyroidism and ophthalmopathy.

Sequences were derived from peripheral blood mononuclear cells (PBMCs), sampled at new diagnosis, from a patient treated with antithyroid drugs. These receptors were collected from a woman in her thirties with Graves disease.

This clonotype was detected many times. The chain carries TRBV7-2 and TRBJ1-5, with 9 nucleotides matching TRBD1. Losses at the gene ends were 5 bases for V and 6 bases for J; bases not matched to a gene: 5. The germline V gene has CDR1 SGHTA and CDR2 FQGNSA. The CDR3 is 14 amino acids. The CDR3 region is CASSETGGRQPQHF. The CDR3 DNA reads as TGTGCCAGCAGCGAAACAGGGGGCCGTCAGCCCCAGCATTTT.

In its sample, this clonotype was seen a few times. The rearrangement uses TRBV18 and TRBJ2-5; unclear D gene. Germline assignment: CDR1 KGHSH and CDR2 LQKENI. Between the trimmed V and J ends, which lost 0 bases and 2 bases, there was a span of 7 bases. The CDR3 loop spans 14 amino acids. The CDR3: CASSPPNTQETQYF. Here the CDR3 DNA reads TGTGCCAGCTCACCACCGAACACACAAGAGACCCAGTACTTC.

This chain links TRBV10-3 with TRBJ1-2; D is ambiguous. Germline assignment: CDR1 ENHRY and CDR2 SYGVKD. V was cut by 7 bases and J by 2 bases, with 11 bases left in between. The CDR3 has 13 amino acids. The CDR3 nucleotides are TGTGCCATCAAGGAGGCCTCAAACTATGGCTACACCTTC. Translation gives CAIKEASNYGYTF.

Many counts were recorded for this clonotype. In DNA, the CDR3 is TGTGCCAGCAGTTTATGGGACAGGGAGTGGCAGTACTTC. Its protein product is CASSLWDREWQYF. J is TRBJ2-7 and V is TRBV28; 8 bases match TRBD1. This CDR3 is built from 13 residues. With 0 bases clipped from V and 9 bases from J, the junction kept 4 bases outside the gene matches. The germline V gene encodes CDR1 MDHEN and CDR2 SYDVKM.

V gene TRBV9 combines with J gene TRBJ2-3, with TRBD2 identical over 7 bases. V was pared by 3 bases and J by 2 bases, with 9 bases of the junction left unmatched. The CDR3 runs to 16 residues. Germline assignment: CDR1 SGDLS and CDR2 YYNGEE. The CDR3 coding sequence is TGTGCCAGCAGCGCCCGGAGCGGGGACCTCACAGATACGCAGTATTTT. This translates into CASSARSGDLTDTQYF.

The chain recombines TRBV20-1 with TRBJ1-4; D remains unclear. Trimming cost V 6 bases and J 7 bases, with 18 bases left between them. Per the germline V gene, CDR1 is DFQATT and CDR2 is SNEGSKA (reference sequence). The CDR3 consists of 14 residues. This CDR3 is CSAREVVGSEKLFF. CDR3 DNA sequence: TGCAGTGCCCGAGAGGTGGTCGGGAGTGAAAAACTGTTTTTT.

This clonotype was observed at least ten times. The chain combines TRBV28 with TRBJ2-7, with TRBD2 identical over 12 bases. V gave up 5 bases and J gave up 6 bases; unmatched junction bases: 8. Germline CDR1 is MDHEN and CDR2 is SYDVKM. The length of the CDR3 is 15 residues. CDR3 amino acids: CASSPIPSGRAEQYF. The CDR3 bases are TGTGCCAGCAGTCCGATCCCTAGCGGGAGGGCCGAGCAGTACTTC. The full variable domain, with the rest looked up from reference TRBV28 and TRBJ2-7, is DVKVTQSSRYLVKRTGEKVFLECVQDMDHENMFWYRQDPGLGLRLIYFSYDVKMKEKGDIPEGYSVSREKKERFSLILESASTNQTSMYLCASSPIPSGRAEQYFGPGTRLTVT.

This clonotype was seen at least ten times. The chain employs TRBV7-3 and TRBJ2-1; 9 bases align to TRBD2. Germline CDR1 reads SGHTA; CDR2 reads FQGTGA. This CDR3 comprises 18 residues. Trimming at V came to 3 bases and at J to 4 bases, leaving 13 bases not matched to a gene. The CDR3 DNA reads TGTGCCAGCAGCTTTAGGGTTGGGCTAGCGGGATCTTACAATGAGCAGTTCTTC. Amino acid sequence: CASSFRVGLAGSYNEQFF.

This clonotype was seen once. This chain links TRBV7-8 with TRBJ1-5; perhaps TRBD1 as D (6 bases). V was shortened by 1 base and J by 6 bases, with 16 bases between the two germline ends. This CDR3 region has 16 residues. Germline V CDR1 and CDR2: SGHVS, FQNEAQ. For the CDR3, the DNA is TGTGCCAGCAGCTTAGGAGCGGGGGGCTTAGGTCAGCCCCAGCATTTT. Encoded protein: CASSLGAGGLGQPQHF.

This clonotype was picked up a small number of times. The V call is TRBV6-2 or TRBV6-3, the J call TRBJ2-5, with 12 bases lining up with TRBD1. The V and J ends lost 4 bases and 7 bases, in that order; junction bases with no gene match: 7. Looked up from germline, CDR1 is MNHEY and CDR2 is SVGEGT. The CDR3 covers 15 residues. The CDR3 nucleotides read TGTGCCAGCAGTTCAGGGGACAGGGGGCTCGGGACCCAGTACTTC. Protein sequence: CASSSGDRGLGTQYF.

This clonotype was counted at least ten times. V usage is TRBV12-3 or TRBV12-4 and J usage is TRBJ1-6; D is ambiguous. The CDR3 consists of 16 residues. Trimming removed 6 bases from V and 0 bases from J, with 12 bases in between. CDR3 protein: CASSLQPSSYNSPLHF. Written as DNA, the CDR3 is TGTGCCAGCAGCTTGCAGCCCAGCTCCTATAATTCACCCCTCCACTTT.

The table lists this clonotype with many counts. This rearrangement joins TRBV6-5 to TRBJ1-1; weak D call: TRBD1 (6 bases). V was clipped by 2 bases and J by 5 bases, with 12 bases between them. The CDR3 is 14 residues long. Germline CDR1 is MNHEY and CDR2 is SVGAGI. CDR3 loop: CASSYTRGRTEAFF. CDR3 nucleotides: TGTGCCAGCAGTTACACAAGGGGGAGGACTGAAGCTTTCTTT.

This clonotype was observed at least ten times. The chain is built from TRBV14 and TRBJ2-3; D is undetermined. This CDR3 region has 15 residues. Trimming took off 4 bases at V and 1 base at J, with 12 bases between the two ends. Per germline, CDR1 SGHDN and CDR2 FVKESK. The CDR3 here is CASSPGGIRTDTQYF. CDR3 nucleotide sequence: TGTGCCAGCAGCCCTGGTGGGATCCGCACAGATACGCAGTATTTT.

This clonotype was detected only a few times. The V call is TRBV6-1, the J call TRBJ1-2; maybe TRBD1 (6 bases). Trimming left V 6 bases short and J 2 bases short, with 16 bases between. There are 15 residues in the CDR3. Looked up from germline, CDR1 is MNHNS and CDR2 is SASEGT. CDR3 in amino acids: CASRSRGAGNYGYTF. The CDR3 DNA sequence: TGTGCCAGCAGGTCACGGGGGGCCGGGAACTATGGCTACACCTTC.

The chain employs TRBV12-5 and TRBJ2-7; the match to TRBD1 covers 9 bases. The ends lost 1 base at V and 5 bases at J; junction bases unmatched: 6. This CDR3 is built from 15 residues. The V gene's germline CDR1 is LGHNT and CDR2 FRNRAP. CDR3 bases: TGTGCTAGTGGTTTGGGGACAGGGGTCGCCGACGAGCAGTACTTC. Translating gives CASGLGTGVADEQYF.

The table lists this clonotype with many counts. The gene calls are TRBV12-3 or TRBV12-4 and TRBJ2-5, with 7 positions matching TRBD1. V shed 7 bases and J 4 bases; nucleotides not matched to a gene: 9. The CDR3 consists of 14 residues. CDR3 amino acids: CASNPTGIGETQYF. CDR3 coding DNA: TGTGCCAGCAACCCGACAGGGATCGGAGAGACCCAGTACTTC.

This clonotype was seen ten or more times. The chain uses TRBV2 and TRBJ2-6; 7 positions agree with TRBD1. CDR1 is SNHLY and CDR2 is FYNNEI in the germline V gene. V was clipped by 9 bases and J by 2 bases; unmatched bases: 7. The CDR3 is 15 amino acids. The CDR3 nucleotides are TGTGCCAGTACAGGGGAGTCGGCTGGGGCCAACGTCCTGACTTTC. This translates into CASTGESAGANVLTF.

This clonotype was seen ten or more times. The CDR3 DNA reads as TGTGCCAGCAGCATGACAGGGCCTGAAGCTTTCTTT. It yields the protein CASSMTGPEAFF. The chain joins TRBV28 to TRBJ1-1, with TRBD1 matching over 7 bases. V dropped 6 bases and J dropped 6; count of bases not matched to a gene: 4. The CDR3 runs 12 residues. The germline CDR1 and CDR2 sequences are MDHEN and SYDVKM. The full variable domain, rest sourced from reference TRBV28 and TRBJ1-1, is DVKVTQSSRYLVKRTGEKVFLECVQDMDHENMFWYRQDPGLGLRLIYFSYDVKMKEKGDIPEGYSVSREKKERFSLILESASTNQTSMYLCASSMTGPEAFFGQGTRLTVV.

The gene calls are TRBV30 and TRBJ2-1; possible D gene TRBD1, 5 bases. Deletions cut 3 bases from V and 7 bases from J, with 10 bases between. CDR1 and CDR2 from the germline V gene are GTSNPN and SVGIG (reference sequence). This CDR3 has 12 residues. For the CDR3, the DNA is TGTGCCTGGAGCGGGCAGGGAAATGAGCAGTTCTTC. Its protein product is CAWSGQGNEQFF.

This chain connects TRBV28 to TRBJ1-4; unclear D gene. The V end was cut by 3 bases, the J end by 0 bases, with 11 bases between. Germline-derived CDR1 and CDR2 are MDHEN and SYDVKM. This CDR3 has 16 amino acids. The CDR3 loop reads CASSLISAATNEKLFF. For the CDR3, the DNA is TGTGCCAGCAGTTTGATTTCCGCAGCAACTAATGAAAAACTGTTTTTT.

The genes are TRBV10-1 and TRBJ2-3, with TRBD2 identical over 9 bases. After removal of 4 bases from V and 0 bases from J, the junction contained 5 bases not matched to a gene. The germline gives CDR1 WNHNN, CDR2 SYGVQD (reference sequence). This CDR3 has 16 residues. CDR3 coding DNA: TGCGCCAGCAGTGCTACCGGGACTAGCAGCACAGATACGCAGTATTTT. It specifies CASSATGTSSTDTQYF.

This clonotype was seen ten or more times. At one end, the junction sequence differs from germline, possibly due to a read error. V gene TRBV7-2 combines with J gene TRBJ2-7, with 12 bases aligning to TRBD2. The CDR3 has 15 residues. Germline CDR1 is SGHTA and CDR2 is FQGNSA. CDR3 sequence reads: CASSRTSGTYIPPSF. The CDR3 DNA sequence: TGTGCCAGCAGCCGGACTAGCGGGACCTATATCCCCCCTTCCTTC.

The V gene is TRBV12-3 or TRBV12-4, the J gene TRBJ1-5; the D gene is possibly TRBD1 (6 bases). Trimming took off 1 base at V and 0 bases at J, with 13 bases between the two ends. The CDR3 is 17 residues long. The CDR3 nucleotides are TGTGCCAGCAGTTTAGGGATGGGGGCGGTTAGCAATCAGCCCCAGCATTTT. Protein: CASSLGMGAVSNQPQHF.